One sample yielded the 2 T cell receptor beta chains listed below, sequenced in a study of CD8+ T cells in alopecia areata. RNA, once extracted, was reverse transcribed into cDNA for use as the sequencing template. Assay: immunoSEQ multiplex PCR; the TCRdb copy retains only in-frame clones and omits some. The table has 75,000 to 100,000 clones, less than 50% seen once. The material sequenced was CD4+ T cells sorted from blood. Source of these receptors: a human donor with alopecia areata.

The table lists this clone with many counts. The chain employs TRBV2 and TRBJ2-7; unclear D gene. CDR1 is SNHLY and CDR2 is FYNNEI in the germline V gene. The CDR3 is made up of 14 amino acids. Between the trimmed V and J ends, which lost 1 base and 9 bases, there was a span of 16 bases. The CDR3 DNA is TGTGCCAGCAGTGAAGGGGTTCATCCGGAGATGCAGTACTTC. Amino acid sequence: CASSEGVHPEMQYF. The variable domain in full, with the rest retrieved from reference TRBV2 and TRBJ2-7, is EPEVTQTPSHQVTQMGQEVILRCVPISNHLYFYWYRQILGQKVEFLVSFYNNEISEKSEIFDDQFSVERPDGSNFTLKIRSTKLEDSAMYFCASSEGVHPEMQYFGPGTRLTVT.

The CDR3 region is CASSPRWENTQYF. The CDR3 DNA reads as TGCGCCAGCAGCCCGAGGTGGGAGAATACGCAGTATTTT. The chain couples TRBV5-1 to TRBJ2-3; D might be TRBD2 (5 bases). V was clipped by 4 bases and J by 7 bases, with 13 bases between them. The CDR3 is 13 amino acids. Germline V gene data show CDR1 as SGHRS and CDR2 as YFSETQ. The variable domain in full, completed from reference TRBV5-1 and TRBJ2-3, reads KAGVTQTPRYLIKTRGQQVTLSCSPISGHRSVSWYQQTPGQGLQFLFEYFSETQRNKGNFPGRFSGRQFSNSRSEMNVSTLELGDSALYLCASSPRWENTQYFGPGTRLTVL.